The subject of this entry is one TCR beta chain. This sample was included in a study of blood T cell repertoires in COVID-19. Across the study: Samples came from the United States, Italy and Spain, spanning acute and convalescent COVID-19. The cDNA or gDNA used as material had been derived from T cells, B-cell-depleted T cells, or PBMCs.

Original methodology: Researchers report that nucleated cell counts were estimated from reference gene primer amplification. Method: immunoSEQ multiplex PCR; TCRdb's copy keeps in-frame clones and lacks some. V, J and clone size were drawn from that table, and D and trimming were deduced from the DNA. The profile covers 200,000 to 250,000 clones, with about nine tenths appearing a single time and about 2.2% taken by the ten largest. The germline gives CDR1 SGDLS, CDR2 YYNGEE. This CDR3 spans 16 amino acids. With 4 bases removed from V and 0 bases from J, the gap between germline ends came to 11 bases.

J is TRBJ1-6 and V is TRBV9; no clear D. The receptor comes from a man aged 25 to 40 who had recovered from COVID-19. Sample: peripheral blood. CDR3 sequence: CASSPGPSSYNSPLHF. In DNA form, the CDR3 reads TGTGCCAGCAGCCCCGGTCCGAGCTCCTATAATTCACCCCTCCACTTT.